Shown below are 8 T cell receptor beta chains from a single sample sequenced in a study of CD8 T cells in Susac syndrome. A quantity of roughly 0.5 to 1 ug RNA underwent reverse transcription using random hexamers. TCRdb re-called the immunoSEQ multiplex PCR reads through MiXCR, storing one row per CDR3 protein. The sample lists some 180,000 distinct CDR3 sequences, 90% to 95% occurring once. The sample comprised CD4+ T cells from PBMCs. Every receptor here comes from a human donor with Susac syndrome.

The chain carries TRBV4-1 and TRBJ2-1; 10 bases are a match to TRBD2. Germline lookup yields CDR1 MGHRA and CDR2 YSYEKL. V was pared by 7 bases and J by 4 bases, with 7 bases of the junction left unmatched. The CDR3 runs 15 residues. The chain's CDR3 is CASTTTTSGYNEQFF. The CDR3 DNA reads as TGCGCCAGCACCACCACGACTAGCGGGTACAATGAGCAGTTCTTC.

The genes are TRBV7-9 and TRBJ1-4, with D maybe TRBD1 (6 bases). CDR1 and CDR2 from the germline V gene are SEHNR and FQNEAQ (reference sequence). The CDR3 is 13 amino acids. Trimming removed 7 bases at V and 6 bases at J, with 12 bases between. The CDR3 spells CASTRDIYEKLFF. CDR3 DNA sequence: TGTGCCAGCACGAGGGACATCTATGAAAAACTGTTTTTT.

The V gene is TRBV7-2, the J gene TRBJ1-5; possibly TRBD1 for D (5 bases). Germline values: CDR1 SGHTA, CDR2 FQGNSA. The CDR3 is made up of 14 amino acids. With 5 bases removed from V and 4 bases from J, the gap between germline ends came to 12 bases. The CDR3 sequence is CASSTDSINQPQHF. CDR3 coding DNA: TGTGCCAGCAGCACAGACAGTATTAATCAGCCCCAGCATTTT. Full variable domain (outside the CDR3, taken from reference TRBV7-2 and TRBJ1-5): GAGVSQSPSNKVTEKGKDVELRCDPISGHTALYWYRQSLGQGLEFLIYFQGNSAPDKSGLPSDRFSAERTGGSVSTLTIQRTQQEDSAVYLCASSTDSINQPQHFGDGTRLSIL.

The chain combines TRBV20-1 with TRBJ1-1, with a possible D match to TRBD1 (6 bases). This CDR3 is 14 amino acids long. Germline V CDR1 and CDR2: DFQATT, SNEGSKA (reference sequence). Trimming shortened V by 3 bases and J by 1 base, and 12 bases separated the two germline ends. The CDR3 spells CSARTDRENTEAFF. The CDR3, as DNA: TGCAGTGCTAGGACGGACAGAGAGAACACTGAAGCTTTCTTT.

The V gene is TRBV6-5, the J gene TRBJ1-2; a possible D gene is TRBD1 (5 bases). The germline V gene encodes CDR1 MNHEY and CDR2 SVGAGI. V was pared by 9 bases and J by 2 bases, with 16 bases between. The CDR3 sequence is 14 residues long. The CDR3 bases are TGTGCCAGGCCGAAAGGGGCGTCAAACTATGGCTACACCTTC. This gives the protein CARPKGASNYGYTF.

The chain employs TRBV5-1 and TRBJ1-1; 7 nucleotides agree with TRBD1. V dropped 0 bases and J dropped 0; count of bases not matched to a gene: 5. Germline V gene sequence: CDR1 SGHRS, CDR2 YFSETQ. CDR3 size: 16 residues. The CDR3: CASSLGQGLMNTEAFF. The DNA of the CDR3 is TGCGCCAGCAGCTTGGGACAGGGTTTAATGAACACTGAAGCTTTCTTT.

The V gene is TRBV15, the J gene TRBJ2-1; 13 bases line up with TRBD2. The CDR3 has 15 amino acids. Looked up from germline, CDR1 is LNHNV and CDR2 is YYDKDF (reference sequence). V lost 3 bases and J lost 7; bases outside the gene matches: 3. This CDR3 is CATSRKTSGGNEQFF. Written as DNA, the CDR3 is TGTGCCACCAGCAGGAAGACTAGCGGGGGGAATGAGCAGTTCTTC. The entire variable domain, with the rest obtained from reference TRBV15 and TRBJ2-1, is as follows: DAMVIQNPRYQVTQFGKPVTLSCSQTLNHNVMYWYQQKSSQAPKLLFHYYDKDFNNEADTPDNFQSRRPNTSFCFLDIRSPGLGDTAMYLCATSRKTSGGNEQFFGPGTRLTVL.

The chain has TRBV2 and TRBJ1-5; TRBD1 might be the D (5 bases). The CDR3 has 14 amino acids. From germline, CDR1 is SNHLY and CDR2 FYNNEI. Trimming stripped 4 bases from V and 5 bases from J, with 12 bases between. CDR3 in amino acids: CASSVRRAYQPQHF. The DNA of the CDR3 is TGTGCCAGCAGTGTACGCAGGGCCTATCAGCCCCAGCATTTT.